The 15 T cell receptor beta chains below all came from one sample that was sequenced in a study of OX40 agonist ivuxolimab in advanced cancers. Data came from immunoSEQ multiplex PCR; TCRdb stores just in-frame clones and leaves some out. The data hold 20,000 to 25,000 clones, with about 86% observed a single time. The sample here was CD4+ or CD8+ T cells sorted from blood, taken in a trial of the OX40 agonist ivuxolimab. The receptor source for this set is an adult with an advanced solid tumor such as melanoma, head and neck, liver or kidney cancer.

This chain links TRBV6-5 with TRBJ2-7, with 11 bases matching TRBD2. CDR1 is MNHEY, CDR2 SVGAGI, per germline. This CDR3 region has 16 residues. Trimming at V came to 2 bases and at J to 3 bases, leaving 6 bases not matched to a gene. CDR3 bases: TGTGCCAGCAGTTACGCCCTGACTAGCGGGGTCTACGAGCAGTACTTC. This translates into CASSYALTSGVYEQYF.

The genes are TRBV2 and TRBJ1-6; TRBD1 matches at 11 bases. Germline CDR1 and CDR2: SNHLY and FYNNEI. The trim removed 6 bases at V and 0 bases at J, leaving 4 bases unmatched. This CDR3 region has 17 residues. CDR3 coding DNA: TGTGCCAGCAGCCCCGGGACAGGGGGCTCCTATAATTCACCCCTCCACTTT. Its translation is CASSPGTGGSYNSPLHF.

CDR3 sequence (DNA): TGTGCCAGCAATCCTTTTAGCGGGAACTACAATGAGCAGTTCTTC. Its translation: CASNPFSGNYNEQFF. The chain couples TRBV27 to TRBJ2-1; 8 bases are shared with TRBD2. Germline trimming cut 7 bases from V and 3 bases from J; bases unmatched to any gene: 8. In germline, CDR1 is MNHEY, CDR2 SMNVEV (reference sequence). The CDR3 length is 15 residues.

J is TRBJ2-1 and V is TRBV11-1; D ambiguous. Trimming took 1 base from V and 4 from J, leaving 17 bases between them. Germline V gives CDR1 SGHAT, CDR2 FQDESV (reference sequence). This CDR3 is 17 amino acids long. The CDR3 is CASSLGPFGEVYNEQFF. The CDR3 nucleotides read TGTGCCAGCAGCTTAGGCCCTTTTGGCGAAGTGTACAATGAGCAGTTCTTC. Filled out from reference TRBV11-1 and TRBJ2-1, the complete variable domain reads EAEVAQSPRYKITEKSQAVAFWCDPISGHATLYWYRQILGQGPELLVQFQDESVVDDSQLPKDRFSAERLKGVDSTLKIQPAELGDSAMYLCASSLGPFGEVYNEQFFGPGTRLTVL.

This chain links TRBV27 with TRBJ2-5; D is tentatively TRBD1 or TRBD2 (5 bases each). Deletions cut 3 bases from V and 5 bases from J, with 16 bases between. The CDR3 loop spans 15 amino acids. Germline V gene sequence: CDR1 MNHEY, CDR2 SMNVEV (reference sequence). The CDR3 reads CASSLAARGPETQYF. As DNA, the CDR3 is TGTGCCAGCAGTTTGGCGGCCCGGGGCCCGGAGACCCAGTACTTC.

The V call is TRBV2, the J call TRBJ1-3; TRBD1 might be the D (5 bases). The CDR3 length is 15 residues. Germline CDR1 and CDR2: SNHLY and FYNNEI. V lost 8 bases and J lost 0, with 14 bases in between. The CDR3 sequence is CASGTGTNSGNTIYF. The DNA for the CDR3 is TGTGCCAGCGGGACGGGGACCAACTCTGGAAACACCATATATTTT.

This chain connects TRBV28 to TRBJ2-7; D not resolved. Germline V lookup: CDR1 MDHEN, CDR2 SYDVKM. Trimming pared 3 bases from V and 0 bases from J, leaving 6 bases between. The CDR3 length is 13 residues. CDR3: CASSLGHSYEQYF. DNA for the CDR3: TGTGCCAGCAGTTTGGGCCACTCCTACGAGCAGTACTTC.

V is TRBV7-9 and J is TRBJ1-2; D is ambiguous. Germline CDR1 is SEHNR and CDR2 is FQNEAQ (reference sequence). Trimming removed 4 bases at V and 6 bases at J, with 18 bases between. The CDR3 spans 15 residues. The CDR3 is CASSSGGLRPDGYTF. The CDR3 DNA is TGTGCCAGCAGCTCCGGCGGGTTGAGGCCGGATGGCTACACCTTC. Using reference TRBV7-9 and TRBJ1-2 for the parts outside the CDR3, the full variable domain is DTGVSQNPRHKITKRGQNVTFRCDPISEHNRLYWYRQTLGQGPEFLTYFQNEAQLEKSRLLSDRFSAERPKGSFSTLEIQRTEQGDSAMYLCASSSGGLRPDGYTFGSGTRLTVV.

This clone has a handful of counts. This chain connects TRBV7-6 to TRBJ2-1, with D unresolved. In germline, CDR1 is SGHVS, CDR2 FNYEAQ. This CDR3 is 15 amino acids long. Trimming left V 2 bases short and J 5 bases short, with 13 bases between. The CDR3 bases are TGTGCCAGCAGCTTATGGCCTTCTGCGGACAATGAGCAGTTCTTC. Protein: CASSLWPSADNEQFF. Variable domain in full (rest from reference TRBV7-6 and TRBJ2-1): GAGVSQSPRYKVTKRGQDVALRCDPISGHVSLYWYRQALGQGPEFLTYFNYEAQQDKSGLPNDRFSAERPEGSISTLTIQRTEQRDSAMYRCASSLWPSADNEQFFGPGTRLTVL.

The CDR3 sequence: CASSPGDTIYF. Here the CDR3 DNA reads TGTGCCAGTAGTCCGGGGGACACCATATATTTT. The chain combines TRBV19 with TRBJ1-3, with D perhaps matching TRBD1 (5 bases). Trimming pared 5 bases from V and 8 bases from J, leaving 7 bases between. CDR3 length equals 11 residues. Per the germline V gene, CDR1 is LNHDA and CDR2 is SQIVND (reference sequence).

The CDR3 sequence: CASSSPGQPYNEQFF. The CDR3 DNA sequence: TGTGCCAGCAGCTCGCCCGGACAGCCTTACAATGAGCAGTTCTTC. V is TRBV7-9 and J is TRBJ2-1; the D gene is possibly TRBD1 (6 bases). The CDR3 loop spans 15 amino acids. Per the germline V gene, CDR1 is SEHNR and CDR2 is FQNEAQ (reference sequence). Deletions cut 4 bases from V and 4 bases from J, with 14 bases between. The full variable domain, in which reference TRBV7-9 and TRBJ2-1 provide the parts outside the CDR3, is DTGVSQNPRHKITKRGQNVTFRCDPISEHNRLYWYRQTLGQGPEFLTYFQNEAQLEKSRLLSDRFSAERPKGSFSTLEIQRTEQGDSAMYLCASSSPGQPYNEQFFGPGTRLTVL.

Here the CDR3 reads CASSETPGGEQYF. DNA of the CDR3: TGCGCCAGCAGCGAAACCCCGGGTGGCGAGCAGTACTTC. This sequence joins TRBV4-1 and TRBJ2-5; D remains ambiguous. The end of the DNA fits TRBJ2-7 better, so the J call may be wrong. CDR1 MGHRA and CDR2 YSYEKL come from the germline V gene. This CDR3 is 13 amino acids long.

The V gene is TRBV30, the J gene TRBJ2-7; the D gene is possibly TRBD1 (6 bases). Trimming shortened V by 4 bases and J by 1 base, and 14 bases separated the two germline ends. The germline CDR1 and CDR2 sequences are GTSNPN and SVGIG (reference sequence). This CDR3 is built from 14 residues. The CDR3 DNA follows: TGTGCCTGGAAGAGAGGCCAGGGGTCCTACGAGCAGTACTTC. Translation: CAWKRGQGSYEQYF.

In nucleotides, the CDR3 is TGTGCCAGCAGCTTAGATCGGGACCATTCATACAATGAGCAGTTCTTC. Protein sequence: CASSLDRDHSYNEQFF. This chain connects TRBV7-9 to TRBJ2-1, with D possibly being TRBD1 or TRBD2 (5 bases each). CDR1 and CDR2 (germline): SEHNR, FQNEAQ (reference sequence). The V and J ends lost 1 base and 4 bases respectively, with 14 bases between them. CDR3 length: 16 residues.

The chain recombines TRBV10-2 with TRBJ2-1, with 10 nucleotides matching TRBD2. This CDR3 has 12 residues. Germline V gives CDR1 WSHSY, CDR2 SAAADI. V was clipped by 10 bases and J by 8 bases; unmatched bases: 5. CDR3 loop: CATDSGRYEQFF. The CDR3 DNA reads TGCGCCACCGATAGCGGGAGGTATGAGCAGTTCTTC.